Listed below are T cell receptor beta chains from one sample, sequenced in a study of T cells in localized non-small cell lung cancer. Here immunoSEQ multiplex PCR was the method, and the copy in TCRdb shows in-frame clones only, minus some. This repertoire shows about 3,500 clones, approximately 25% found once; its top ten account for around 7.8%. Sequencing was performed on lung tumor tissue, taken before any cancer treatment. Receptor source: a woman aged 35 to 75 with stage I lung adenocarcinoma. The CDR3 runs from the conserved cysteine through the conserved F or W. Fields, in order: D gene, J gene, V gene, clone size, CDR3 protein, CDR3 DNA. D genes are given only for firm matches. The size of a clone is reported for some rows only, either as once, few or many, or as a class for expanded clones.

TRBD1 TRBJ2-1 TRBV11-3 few CASSLQGQGRYNEQFF TGTGCCAGCAGCTTACAGGGACAGGGGAGATACAATGAGCAGTTCTTC
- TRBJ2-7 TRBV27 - CASSRLGSDVEQYF TGTGCCAGCAGTAGACTGGGGTCGGACGTCGAGCAGTACTTC
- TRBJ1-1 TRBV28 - CASSVALTGNTEAFF TGTGCCAGCAGCGTAGCCCTTACAGGGAACACTGAAGCTTTCTTT
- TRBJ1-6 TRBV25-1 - CASSRRGDLPPLHF TGTGCCAGCAGTCGGAGAGGGGACCTTCCACCCCTCCACTTT
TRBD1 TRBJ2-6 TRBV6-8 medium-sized CASSYSTGFGASGANVLTF TGTGCCAGCAGTTACTCGACAGGGTTCGGGGCCTCTGGGGCCAACGTCCTGACTTTC
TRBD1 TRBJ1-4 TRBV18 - CASSPDRGPNEKLFF TGTGCCAGCTCACCCGACAGGGGGCCGAATGAAAAACTGTTTTTT
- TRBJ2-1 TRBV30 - CAWRNYNEQFF TGTGCCTGGAGGAACTACAATGAGCAGTTCTTC
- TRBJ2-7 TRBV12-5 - CASGLLIGRWDF TGTGCTAGTGGTTTGCTGATCGGACGGTGGGACTTC
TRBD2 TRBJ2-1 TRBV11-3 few CASSQRSGGLPYEQFF TGTGCCAGCAGCCAGAGGAGCGGGGGACTACCTTATGAGCAGTTCTTC
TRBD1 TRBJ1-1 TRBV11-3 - CASSLRTIGTAEAFF TGTGCCAGCAGCTTGAGGACAATAGGGACAGCTGAAGCTTTCTTT
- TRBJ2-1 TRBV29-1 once CSVVGLKMGNEQFF TGCAGCGTTGTTGGCCTCAAGATGGGCAATGAGCAGTTCTTC
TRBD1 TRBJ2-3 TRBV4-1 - CASSQAGRGDRARYTQYF TGCGCCAGCAGCCAAGCAGGACGCGGGGACAGGGCTAGATATACGCAGTATTTT
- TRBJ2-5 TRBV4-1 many CASSQPGRGAETQYF TGCGCCAGCAGCCAACCGGGCCGGGGGGCAGAGACCCAGTACTTC
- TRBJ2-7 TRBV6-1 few CASSEDGGLEQYF TGTGCCAGCAGTGAAGATGGGGGATTGGAGCAGTACTTC
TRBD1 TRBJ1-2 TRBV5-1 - CASSRDRGNYGYTF TGCGCCAGCTCGCGGGACAGGGGAAACTATGGCTACACCTTC
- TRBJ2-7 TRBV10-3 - CASGRDAAYEQYF TGTGCCAGCGGTAGGGACGCAGCCTACGAGCAGTACTTC
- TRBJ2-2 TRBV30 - CAWSVGAGELFF TGTGCCTGGAGTGTGGGGGCTGGGGAGCTGTTTTTT
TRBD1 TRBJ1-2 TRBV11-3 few CASRDLGQPNRSGYTF TGTGCCAGCAGAGATCTGGGACAGCCCAATCGAAGTGGCTACACCTTC
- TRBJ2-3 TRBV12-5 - CASARDFSTDTQYF TGTGCTAGTGCCCGAGATTTTAGCACAGATACGCAGTATTTT
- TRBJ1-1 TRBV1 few CASSQYRGNTEAFF TGCGCCAGCAGCCAGTACAGGGGAAACACTGAAGCTTTCTTT
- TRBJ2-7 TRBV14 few CASSLRDISYEQYF TGTGCCAGCAGCCTTCGGGACATCTCCTACGAGCAGTACTTC
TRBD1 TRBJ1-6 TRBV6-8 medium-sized CATTMGQGSSPLHF TGTGCCACGACGATGGGACAGGGAAGTTCACCCCTCCACTTT
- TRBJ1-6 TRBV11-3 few CASSSSVGGSPLHF TGTGCCAGCAGCTCGTCTGTGGGGGGTTCACCCCTCCACTTT
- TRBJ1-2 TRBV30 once CAWSQGNYGYTF TGTGCCTGGAGTCAGGGGAACTATGGCTACACCTTC
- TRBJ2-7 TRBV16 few CASSQSEGGPYEQYF TGTGCCAGCAGCCAATCGGAGGGGGGTCCCTACGAGCAGTACTTC
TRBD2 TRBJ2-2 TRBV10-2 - CASSENPAAGVVSRTGELFF TGCGCCAGCAGTGAGAACCCGGCAGCGGGGGTAGTGAGTAGAACCGGGGAGCTGTTTTTT
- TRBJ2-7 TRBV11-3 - CASSFLDEGSYEQYF TGTGCCAGCAGCTTCCTGGACGAAGGATCCTACGAGCAGTACTTC
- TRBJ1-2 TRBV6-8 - CASSYRGPYGYTF TGTGCCAGCAGTTACCGGGGACCATATGGCTACACCTTC
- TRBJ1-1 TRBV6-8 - CASSRGTTNTEAFF TGTGCCAGCAGCCGGGGGACAACGAACACTGAAGCTTTCTTT
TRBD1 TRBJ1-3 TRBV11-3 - CASSLGVSGGIGNTIYF TGTGCCAGCAGCTTAGGGGTGTCAGGGGGCATTGGAAACACCATATATTTT
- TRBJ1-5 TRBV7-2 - CASSRVGDQPQHF TGTGCCTCCTCTAGGGTTGGGGATCAGCCCCAGCATTTT
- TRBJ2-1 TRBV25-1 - CASSDGNYNEQFF TGTGCCAGCAGTGATGGTAACTACAATGAGCAGTTCTTC
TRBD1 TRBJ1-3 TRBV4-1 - CASGRGQGDGNTIYF TGCGCCAGCGGACGAGGACAGGGAGACGGAAACACCATATATTTT
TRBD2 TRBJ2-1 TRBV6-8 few CASSYGTIYNEQFF TGTGCCAGCAGTTACGGGACTATTTACAATGAGCAGTTCTTC
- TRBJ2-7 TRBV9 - CASSEQGQRSYEQYF TGTGCCAGCAGTGAACAGGGCCAAAGATCCTACGAGCAGTACTTC
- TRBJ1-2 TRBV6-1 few CASSEAAGAYGYTF TGTGCCAGCAGTGAAGCTGCCGGGGCCTATGGCTACACCTTC
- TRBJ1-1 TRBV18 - CASSPTAGTEAFF TGTGCCAGCTCACCCACGGCGGGCACTGAAGCTTTCTTT
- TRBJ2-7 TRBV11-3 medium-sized CASSPPGGGREQYF TGTGCCAGCAGCCCACCGGGTGGGGGTCGGGAGCAGTACTTC
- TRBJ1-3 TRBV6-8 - CASTPIGNTIYF TGTGCCAGCACACCGATTGGAAACACCATATATTTT
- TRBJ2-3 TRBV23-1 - CASSSKGADTQYF TGCGCCAGCAGCTCCAAGGGCGCAGATACGCAGTATTTT